This TCR beta chain came from a study of CD8+CD57+ T cells in acquired aplastic anemia. Turning to the study itself: On average, sorted CD4+ and CD8+ cells gave about 3.1 ug of DNA.

Points from the study as a whole: Around 29 CD8+ CDR3 sequences were shared between patients and controls.

J lost 2 bases, V lost 8 bases, and 6 bases had no gene match. The germline CDR1 and CDR2 sequences are ENHRY and SYGVKD. This CDR3 has 16 amino acids. This clonotype was detected ten times or more. The antigen remains unidentified. According to the study, genomic DNA was the template for TCR beta VDJ and CDR3 profiling. TCRdb ran MiXCR on the reads and lists one entry per CDR3 protein. The sample lists around 140,000 distinct CDR3 sequences, around 41% occurring once. This TCR was sampled from a human donor in good health, serving as a control. The sequencing input was sorted CD4+, CD8+, or CD8+CD57+ T cells (not recorded which) from PBMCs. The genes are TRBV10-3 and TRBJ2-3; TRBD2 matches at 14 bases. As DNA, the CDR3 is TGTGCCATCTCCCGGACTAGCGGGGGGTCCACAGATACGCAGTATTTT. Protein sequence: CAISRTSGGSTDTQYF.